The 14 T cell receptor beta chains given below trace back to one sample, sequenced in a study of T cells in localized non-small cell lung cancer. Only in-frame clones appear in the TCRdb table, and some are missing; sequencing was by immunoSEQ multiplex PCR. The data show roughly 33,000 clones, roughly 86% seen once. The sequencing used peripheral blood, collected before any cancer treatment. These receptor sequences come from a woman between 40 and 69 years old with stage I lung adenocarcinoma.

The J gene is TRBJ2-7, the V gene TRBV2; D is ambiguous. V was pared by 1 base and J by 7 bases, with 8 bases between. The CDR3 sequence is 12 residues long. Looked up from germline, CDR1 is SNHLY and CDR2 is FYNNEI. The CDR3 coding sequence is TGTGCCAGCAGTGAAGGAGTGTGGGAGCAGTACTTC. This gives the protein CASSEGVWEQYF.

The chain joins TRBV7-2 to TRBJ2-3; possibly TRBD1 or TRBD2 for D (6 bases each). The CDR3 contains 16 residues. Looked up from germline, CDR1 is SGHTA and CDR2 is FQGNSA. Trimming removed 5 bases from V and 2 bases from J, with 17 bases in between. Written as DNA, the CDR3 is TGTGCCAGCAGCGCTCGTGGATGGGGGGCCACAGATACGCAGTATTTT. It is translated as CASSARGWGATDTQYF.

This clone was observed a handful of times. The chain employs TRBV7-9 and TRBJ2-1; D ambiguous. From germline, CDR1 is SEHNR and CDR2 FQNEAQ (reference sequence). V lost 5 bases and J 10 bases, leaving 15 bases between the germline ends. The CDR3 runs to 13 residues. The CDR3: CASSGKLGKEQFF. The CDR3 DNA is TGTGCCAGCAGCGGAAAACTGGGAAAGGAGCAGTTCTTC. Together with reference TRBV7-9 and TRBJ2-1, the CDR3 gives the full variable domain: DTGVSQNPRHKITKRGQNVTFRCDPISEHNRLYWYRQTLGQGPEFLTYFQNEAQLEKSRLLSDRFSAERPKGSFSTLEIQRTEQGDSAMYLCASSGKLGKEQFFGPGTRLTVL.

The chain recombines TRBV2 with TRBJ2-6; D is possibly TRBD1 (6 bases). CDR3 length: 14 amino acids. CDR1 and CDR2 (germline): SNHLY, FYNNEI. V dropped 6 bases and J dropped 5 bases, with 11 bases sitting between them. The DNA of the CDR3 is TGTGCCAGCAGCCCCAGGGGTAGGGCCAACGTCCTGACTTTC. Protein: CASSPRGRANVLTF.

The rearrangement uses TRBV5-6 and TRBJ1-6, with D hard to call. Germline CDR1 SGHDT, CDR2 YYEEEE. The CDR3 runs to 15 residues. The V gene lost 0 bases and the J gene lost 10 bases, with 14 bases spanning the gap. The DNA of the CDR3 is TGTGCCAGCAGCTTGGTTCCCGGGTCAACATCACCCCTCCACTTT. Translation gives CASSLVPGSTSPLHF. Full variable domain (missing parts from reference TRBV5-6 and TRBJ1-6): DAGVTQSPTHLIKTRGQQVTLRCSPKSGHDTVSWYQQALGQGPQFIFQYYEEEERQRGNFPDRFSGHQFPNYSSELNVNALLLGDSALYLCASSLVPGSTSPLHFGNGTRLTVT.

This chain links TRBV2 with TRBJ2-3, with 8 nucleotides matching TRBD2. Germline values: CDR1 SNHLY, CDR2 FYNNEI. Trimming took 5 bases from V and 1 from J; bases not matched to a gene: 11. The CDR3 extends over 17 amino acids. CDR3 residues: CASSPREAGAGTDTQYF. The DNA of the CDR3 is TGTGCCAGCAGTCCCAGAGAAGCGGGGGCGGGCACAGATACGCAGTATTTT.

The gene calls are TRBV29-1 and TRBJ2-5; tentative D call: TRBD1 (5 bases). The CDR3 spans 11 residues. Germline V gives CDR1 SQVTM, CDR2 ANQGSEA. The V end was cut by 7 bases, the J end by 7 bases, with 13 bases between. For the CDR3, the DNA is TGCAGCGCTGGACCTAGGGGGACCCAGTACTTC. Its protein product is CSAGPRGTQYF.

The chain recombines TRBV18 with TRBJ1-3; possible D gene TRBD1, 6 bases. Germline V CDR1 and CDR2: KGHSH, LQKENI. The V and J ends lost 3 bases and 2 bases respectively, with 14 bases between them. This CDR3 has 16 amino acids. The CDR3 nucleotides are TGTGCCAGCTCACCTTCAAGGACAGCTACTGGAAACACCATATATTTT. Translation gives CASSPSRTATGNTIYF.

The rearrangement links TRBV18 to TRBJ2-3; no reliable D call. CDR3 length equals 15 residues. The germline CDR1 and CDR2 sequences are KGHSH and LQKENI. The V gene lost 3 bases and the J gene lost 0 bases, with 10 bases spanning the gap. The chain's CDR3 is CASSPRSTSTDTQYF. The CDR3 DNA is TGTGCCAGCTCACCCCGGTCAACTAGCACAGATACGCAGTATTTT.

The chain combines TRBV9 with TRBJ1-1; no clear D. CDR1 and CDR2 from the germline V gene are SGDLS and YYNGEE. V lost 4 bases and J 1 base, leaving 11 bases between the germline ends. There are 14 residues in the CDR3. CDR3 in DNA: TGTGCCAGCAGCTTCGGACCCTCGAACACTGAAGCTTTCTTT. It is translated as CASSFGPSNTEAFF. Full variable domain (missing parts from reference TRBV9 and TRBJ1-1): DSGVTQTPKHLITATGQRVTLRCSPRSGDLSVYWYQQSLDQGLQFLIQYYNGEERAKGNILERFSAQQFPDLHSELNLSSLELGDSALYFCASSFGPSNTEAFFGQGTRLTVV.

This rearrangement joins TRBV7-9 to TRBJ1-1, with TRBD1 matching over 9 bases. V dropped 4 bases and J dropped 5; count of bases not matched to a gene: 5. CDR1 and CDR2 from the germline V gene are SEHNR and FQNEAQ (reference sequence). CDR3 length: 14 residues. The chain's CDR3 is CASSWTGARTEAFF. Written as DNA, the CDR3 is TGTGCCAGCAGCTGGACAGGGGCGAGGACTGAAGCTTTCTTT.

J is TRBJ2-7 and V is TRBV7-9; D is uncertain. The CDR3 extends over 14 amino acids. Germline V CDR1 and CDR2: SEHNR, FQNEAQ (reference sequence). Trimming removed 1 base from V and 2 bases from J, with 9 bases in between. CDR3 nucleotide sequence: TGTGCCAGCAGCTTAGGGGTCAACCCCTACGAGCAGTACTTC. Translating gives CASSLGVNPYEQYF.

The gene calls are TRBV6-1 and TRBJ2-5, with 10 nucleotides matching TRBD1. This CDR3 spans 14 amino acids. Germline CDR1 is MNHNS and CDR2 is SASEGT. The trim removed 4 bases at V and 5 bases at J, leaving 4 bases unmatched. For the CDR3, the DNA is TGTGCCAGCAGTGGACAGGGGGCAAGGGAGACCCAGTACTTC. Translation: CASSGQGARETQYF.

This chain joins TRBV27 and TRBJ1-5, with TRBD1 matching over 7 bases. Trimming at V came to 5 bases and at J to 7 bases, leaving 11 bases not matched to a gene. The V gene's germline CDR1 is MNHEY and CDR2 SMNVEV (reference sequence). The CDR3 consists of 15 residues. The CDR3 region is CASSPAGTVGQPQHF. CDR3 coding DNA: TGTGCCAGCAGTCCCGCCGGGACAGTAGGACAGCCCCAGCATTTT.